This T cell receptor beta chain was recorded in a study of T cells in Graves' hyperthyroidism and ophthalmopathy. From RNA transcripts, TCR beta CDR3 regions were amplified. The TCR CDR3 was amplified in a first-round RT-PCR using the HTBI primer set. Using its own MiXCR run on the multiplex PCR reads, TCRdb lists one record per CDR3 protein. The sample has over 450,000 distinct CDR3 sequences; approximately 17% are singletons. Diagnostic assessment was based on clinical symptoms, serum thyroxine and TRAb, thyroid ultrasound and orbital computed tomography. The study, taken as a whole, reports: Most thyroid clonotypes with frequency above 0.001 were detected in blood.

Germline V gives CDR1 GTSNPN, CDR2 SVGIG (reference sequence). V dropped 8 bases and J dropped 0; count of bases not matched to a gene: 10. The CDR3 contains 15 residues. As for this clonotype: Its antigen is undetermined.

This TCR was sampled from a young woman with Graves' ophthalmopathy. The chain recombines TRBV30 with TRBJ1-1; TRBD1 agrees at 9 bases. The source material was blood. CDR3 coding DNA: TGTGCCGCCGGGACAGGGAAGGCAATGAACACTGAAGCTTTCTTT. Translating gives CAAGTGKAMNTEAFF. Full variable domain (remainder filled in from reference TRBV30 and TRBJ1-1): SQTIHQWPATLVQPVGSPLSLECTVEGTSNPNLYWYRQAAGRGLQLLFYSVGIGQISSEVPQNLSASRPQDRQFILSSKKLLLSDSGFYLCAAGTGKAMNTEAFFGQGTRLTVV.